Included here is one TCR beta chain sequence, with context. Profiling relied on immunoSEQ multiplex PCR, and the TCRdb table lists in-frame clones only, not all of them. The table has approximately 300,000 clones, about 85% seen once. Clinical history as reported by participants underpinned cohort assignment. Two negative PCRs, clearance, or symptom resolution were required of recovered Cohort 3 donors. This record comes from a study of blood T cell repertoires in COVID-19. The overall study: Acute-phase and convalescent COVID-19 samples originated in the United States, Italy and Spain. Sources were T cells, B-cell-depleted T cells, or PBMCs; the material itself was cDNA or gDNA.

Germline lookup yields CDR1 LGHDT and CDR2 YNNKEL (reference sequence). V was clipped by 3 bases and J by 7 bases; unmatched bases: 11. CDR3 length equals 17 residues. The sequencing input was PBMCs or T cells enriched from blood (not recorded which). The chain uses TRBV3-1 (or the pseudogene TRBV3-2) and TRBJ1-6; 8 bases line up with TRBD1. This TCR was recovered from a woman aged 30 to 39 who had recovered from COVID-19. For the CDR3, the DNA is TGTGCCAGCAGCCATTCCCTTGCGGGACAGGTGAATTCACCCCTCCACTTT. Its translation: CASSHSLAGQVNSPLHF.